This entry lists 12 T cell receptor beta chains sequenced from one sample in a study of cytomegalovirus exposure and HLA in healthy donors. Primers for the PCR totalled 60 Vbeta and 13 Jbeta. The repertoire was sequenced with immunoSEQ multiplex PCR; TCRdb's copy has only in-frame clones and lacks some. The table has about 140,000 clones, roughly 80% seen once. The sample consisted of PBMCs. All receptors derive from a woman between 50 and 59 years old in good health and CMV-seropositive.

The genes are TRBV27 and TRBJ2-2; TRBD2 agrees at 8 bases. Unmatched junction bases numbered 6, after V lost 0 bases and J lost 6 bases. The CDR3 totals 16 residues. The germline gives CDR1 MNHEY, CDR2 SMNVEV (reference sequence). In nucleotides, the CDR3 is TGTGCCAGCAGTTTATCGCCCGGGGGGGCGGCCGGGGAGCTGTTTTTT. Protein: CASSLSPGGAAGELFF.

This chain uses TRBV14 with TRBJ1-1; 7 positions match TRBD1. CDR1 is SGHDN and CDR2 is FVKESK in the germline V gene. With 7 bases clipped from V and 4 bases from J, the junction kept 18 bases outside the gene matches. The CDR3 sequence is 17 residues long. The DNA of the CDR3 is TGTGCCAGCAATGAATGGCTTGCCCCCGGGACAGCCACTGAAGCTTTCTTT. Its translation is CASNEWLAPGTATEAFF. Using reference TRBV14 and TRBJ1-1 for the parts outside the CDR3, the full variable domain is EAGVTQFPSHSVIEKGQTVTLRCDPISGHDNLYWYRRVMGKEIKFLLHFVKESKQDESGMPNNRFLAERTGGTYSTLKVQPAELEDSGVYFCASNEWLAPGTATEAFFGQGTRLTVV.

The V and J genes are TRBV10-3 and TRBJ2-7; 8 nucleotides agree with TRBD1. The J segment lost 3 bases and the V segment lost 0 bases, leaving 4 bases of the junction unmatched. Per the germline V gene, CDR1 is ENHRY and CDR2 is SYGVKD. There are 15 residues in the CDR3. CDR3 DNA: TGTGCCATCAGTGAGTCCCCCAGGGGGCTCTACGAGCAGTACTTC. It yields the protein CAISESPRGLYEQYF.

V is TRBV10-3 and J is TRBJ1-1; D gene uncertain. V lost 0 bases and J lost 5, with 7 bases in between. The CDR3 totals 13 residues. Germline V lookup: CDR1 ENHRY, CDR2 SYGVKD. CDR3 DNA: TGTGCCATCAGTGAGTCTACCCGGACTGAAGCTTTCTTT. Amino acid sequence: CAISESTRTEAFF.

The chain is built from TRBV29-1 and TRBJ1-1; D uncertain. V lost 5 bases and J lost 5, with 15 bases in between. The CDR3 is made up of 13 amino acids. Germline V CDR1 and CDR2: SQVTM, ANQGSEA. CDR3 in DNA: TGCAGCGTTCTCCGGGGTTTTAAAACTGAAGCTTTCTTT. This sequence encodes CSVLRGFKTEAFF.

The J gene is TRBJ1-5, the V gene TRBV19; TRBD1 might be the D (5 bases). Germline CDR1 is LNHDA and CDR2 is SQIVND (reference sequence). The CDR3 loop spans 15 amino acids. The ends were cut back, 6 bases at V and 5 bases at J, with 17 bases in the middle. This CDR3 reads CASSQGVFLDQPQHF. The CDR3 DNA reads TGTGCCAGTAGCCAAGGGGTTTTCCTAGATCAGCCCCAGCATTTT.

The chain links TRBV9 to TRBJ1-1, with D possibly TRBD1 on 5 matching bases. Trimming stripped 0 bases from V and 10 bases from J, with 10 bases between. The CDR3 sequence is 12 residues long. Per the germline V gene, CDR1 is SGDLS and CDR2 is YYNGEE. The CDR3 DNA reads TGTGCCAGCAGCGTAGAATCCGGGGGAGCTTTCTTT. Amino acids: CASSVESGGAFF.

The chain employs TRBV11-2 and TRBJ2-5; a possible D gene is TRBD2 (6 bases). The CDR3 runs to 13 residues. Germline loops: CDR1 SGHAT, CDR2 FQNNGV. With 3 bases removed from V and 5 bases from J, the gap between germline ends came to 10 bases. CDR3 coding DNA: TGTGCCAGCAGCTTCCCTAGCGAGGAGACCCAGTACTTC. Translated, it gives CASSFPSEETQYF. The full variable domain, rest sourced from reference TRBV11-2 and TRBJ2-5, is EAGVAQSPRYKIIEKRQSVAFWCNPISGHATLYWYQQILGQGPKLLIQFQNNGVVDDSQLPKDRFSAERLKGVDSTLKIQPAKLEDSAVYLCASSFPSEETQYFGPGTRLLVL.

This clone was observed a handful of times. The rearrangement uses TRBV25-1 and TRBJ1-1, with 7 bases aligning to TRBD1. Germline V CDR1 and CDR2: MGHDK, SYGVNS. The CDR3 totals 15 residues. V gave up 4 bases and J gave up 4 bases; unmatched junction bases: 9. Here the CDR3 DNA reads TGTGCCAGCAGTGGGGGAGGACAGGCGCGCACTGAAGCTTTCTTT. Amino acids: CASSGGGQARTEAFF.

The rearrangement uses TRBV28 and TRBJ2-5; 9 nucleotides line up with TRBD1. CDR3 size: 14 residues. Looked up from germline, CDR1 is MDHEN and CDR2 is SYDVKM. V shed 5 bases and J 3 bases; nucleotides not matched to a gene: 4. The CDR3 DNA follows: TGTGCCAGCAGTCCCCGGACAGGGGAAGAGACCCAGTACTTC. Translating it yields CASSPRTGEETQYF.

CDR3 nucleotide sequence: TGTGCCAGCAGCCAAGCCCTAGGCTATGGCTACACCTTC. Its protein product is CASSQALGYGYTF. The chain joins TRBV14 to TRBJ1-2; D is ambiguous. This CDR3 is built from 13 residues. Per the germline V gene, CDR1 is SGHDN and CDR2 is FVKESK. Trimming removed 1 base from V and 4 bases from J, with 7 bases in between.

This clone showed up just once. This chain joins TRBV5-8 and TRBJ2-3; TRBD2 is a possible D gene (5 bases). CDR1 and CDR2 from the germline V gene are SGHTS and YDEGEE. Trimming took off 1 base at V and 3 bases at J, with 18 bases between the two ends. The CDR3 consists of 17 residues. The DNA of the CDR3 is TGTGCCAGCAGCTTGAATCCCGGGATGTGGGGTACAGATACGCAGTATTTT. It encodes CASSLNPGMWGTDTQYF.